A selection of T cell receptor beta chains follows, all from one sample in a study of technical replicates of blood from a handful of donors. TCRdb keeps only in-frame clones here, not all; method: immunoSEQ multiplex PCR. The table shows about 83,000 clones, with more than 80% occurring only once. Material: T cells isolated from PBMCs. These receptors all come from a human donor in good health. Each CDR3 is given with its conserved first and last residue. Fields, in order: V gene, clone size, D gene, J gene, CDR3 protein, CDR3 DNA. A D gene is named only where the DNA matches it firmly. Not all rows give a size; the values are once, few, many and, for expanded clones, a class.

V: TRBV19
size: -
D: -
J: TRBJ2-1
CDR3: CASSIVYKYNEQFF
DNA: TGTGCCAGTAGTATAGTATACAAATACAATGAGCAGTTCTTC

V: TRBV4-1
size: -
D: TRBD2
J: TRBJ2-1
CDR3: CASSQGRGGSYNEQFF
DNA: TGCGCCAGCAGCCAAGGACGGGGGGGCTCCTACAATGAGCAGTTCTTC

V: TRBV6-5
size: -
D: -
J: TRBJ1-3
CDR3: CASSYKYARGENTIYF
DNA: TGTGCCAGCAGTTATAAATACGCGCGGGGGGAGAACACCATATATTTT

V: TRBV5-8
size: -
D: TRBD1
J: TRBJ2-5
CDR3: CASSFGTGGSETQYF
DNA: TGTGCCAGCAGCTTTGGGACAGGGGGGTCAGAGACCCAGTACTTC

V: TRBV6-1
size: once
D: TRBD1
J: TRBJ2-7
CDR3: CASSGTGGDYEQYF
DNA: TGTGCCAGCAGTGGGACAGGGGGGGACTACGAGCAGTACTTC

V: TRBV2
size: -
D: TRBD2
J: TRBJ2-3
CDR3: CASGLAGIIRDTQYF
DNA: TGTGCCAGCGGACTAGCGGGAATTATCAGGGATACGCAGTATTTT

V: TRBV6-4
size: -
D: TRBD1
J: TRBJ1-2
CDR3: CASSTRDSTQITNYGYTF
DNA: TGTGCCAGCAGTACACGGGACAGCACCCAGATTACTAACTATGGCTACACCTTC

V: TRBV5-6
size: -
D: TRBD1
J: TRBJ2-3
CDR3: CASSGQGASDTQYF
DNA: TGTGCCAGCAGCGGACAGGGGGCGTCAGATACGCAGTATTTT

V: TRBV7-9
size: -
D: TRBD2
J: TRBJ2-3
CDR3: CASSLLRGGRARDTQYF
DNA: TGTGCCAGCAGCTTACTTCGTGGCGGGAGGGCTAGAGATACGCAGTATTTT

V: TRBV25-1
size: -
D: TRBD1
J: TRBJ1-1
CDR3: CASRQGATEAFF
DNA: TGTGCCAGCAGACAGGGGGCTACTGAAGCTTTCTTT

V: TRBV27
size: once
D: -
J: TRBJ2-2
CDR3: CASRAGPGTGELFF
DNA: TGTGCCAGCAGGGCGGGACCGGGGACCGGGGAGCTGTTTTTT

V: TRBV5-1
size: -
D: TRBD1
J: TRBJ1-5
CDR3: CASSLGGTGNQPQHF
DNA: TGCGCCAGCAGCTTGGGGGGGACAGGCAATCAGCCCCAGCATTTT

V: TRBV14
size: -
D: TRBD2
J: TRBJ2-1
CDR3: CASSPRLGGSYEQFF
DNA: TGTGCCAGCAGCCCACGACTGGGGGGGAGCTATGAGCAGTTCTTC

V: TRBV7-9
size: once
D: TRBD1
J: TRBJ2-6
CDR3: CASSLPQQGTGANVLTF
DNA: TGTGCCAGCAGCTTACCCCAACAGGGGACTGGGGCCAACGTCCTGACTTTC

V: TRBV29-1
size: once
D: TRBD1
J: TRBJ1-4
CDR3: CSVGGFGQGEKLFF
DNA: TGCAGCGTTGGTGGATTTGGACAGGGTGAAAAACTGTTTTTT

V: TRBV28
size: -
D: TRBD2
J: TRBJ2-1
CDR3: CASSLTRLAGDFGEQFF
DNA: TGTGCCAGCAGTTTGACCAGACTAGCGGGAGACTTCGGTGAGCAGTTCTTC

V: TRBV6-1
size: -
D: TRBD1
J: TRBJ1-2
CDR3: CASSGQGNGYTF
DNA: TGTGCCAGCAGTGGACAGGGTAACGGCTACACCTTC

V: TRBV2
size: -
D: -
J: TRBJ2-2
CDR3: CASSPATGGELFF
DNA: TGTGCCAGCAGTCCCGCGACAGGCGGGGAGCTGTTTTTT

V: TRBV4-1
size: -
D: TRBD1
J: TRBJ1-5
CDR3: CASSQEPDRADQPQHF
DNA: TGCGCCAGCAGCCAAGAACCGGACAGGGCGGATCAGCCCCAGCATTTT

V: TRBV27
size: few
D: -
J: TRBJ2-5
CDR3: CASSLMGGRETQYF
DNA: TGTGCCAGCAGTTTAATGGGGGGAAGGGAGACCCAGTACTTC